This T cell receptor beta chain was retrieved from a study of T-cell reconstitution after alpha-beta-depleted transplantation in children listed by TCRdb under 2016. For the study in its entirety: Using TCR repertoire profiling, the study followed T-cell immune reconstitution in a quantitative way in children after TCRalphabeta/CD19-depleted allogeneic hematopoietic cell transplantation.

CDR1 is given as SGHTA and CDR2 as FQGNSA, both from the germline V gene. The CDR3 holds 16 amino acids from the cysteine to the phenylalanine. The entry retains the CDR3 DNA only, 48 bases that are in frame from base 1. Trimmed from V: 2 bases; trimmed from J: 6 bases; junction bases lacking a gene match: 10. The library was prepared using PCR. Sequencing instrument: Illumina HiSeq 2500. Molecular barcoding was employed in the preparation of TCR libraries, with unique molecular identifiers being used to normalize TCRbeta repertoire quantification. TCRdb passed the public sequencing reads through fastp at Q25 and MiXCR, retaining productive beta sequences. Duplicate CDR3 protein sequences are folded into a single record with the most common DNA and genes. This sample is represented by about 92,000 distinct CDR3 sequences; more than 9% of them were singletons. The ten top clones hold approximately 15% of the sample.

On this clonotype: The antigen it binds to is not known. Base-call qualities are not available, and no considerably larger clone is one nucleotide away.

Sample: PBMCs from the stem cell graft donor, taken from the stem cell graft. The sequence was collected from a human donor who donated a stem cell graft to a child with inherited bone marrow failure. The rearranged chain carries TRBV7-2 and TRBJ1-5, with TRBD1 identical over 7 junction bases. For the CDR3, the sequence is CASSLRQTGFGQPQHF. The base sequence is TGTGCCAGCAGCTTACGCCAGACAGGGTTTGGTCAGCCCCAGCATTTT. The CDR3, completed at both ends by the reference TRBV7-2 and TRBJ1-5 genes, gives the full variable domain GAGVSQSPSNKVTEKGKDVELRCDPISGHTALYWYRQSLGQGLEFLIYFQGNSAPDKSGLPSDRFSAERTGGSVSTLTIQRTQQEDSAVYLCASSLRQTGFGQPQHFGDGTRLSIL.